This T cell receptor (beta chain) was obtained from a study of regulatory T cells in long-lasting Graves disease (dated by TCRdb to the early 2020s). The study in broad terms: Persistent Graves' disease meant more than 5 years of antithyroid drug treatment with TSH receptor autoantibodies that stayed positive. Peripheral blood TCR sequencing and RNA sequencing compared persistent Graves' disease patients with newly diagnosed Graves' disease patients. A total of some 33 samples were covered by TCR sequencing, comprising about 13 persistent and roughly 20 newly diagnosed Graves' disease patients. Persistent Graves' disease patients in the clinical cohort had taken antithyroid drugs for roughly ten years on average. The study took place in China and was registered as a clinical trial.

Receptors were amplified or captured by multiplex PCR. The instrument given in TCRdb is Illumina HiSeq 4000. CDR3 regions were amplified by Arm-PCR with iRepertoire HTBI primers to construct TCR beta libraries. PCR products were gel purified before sequencing. From the authors' description of their analysis: Gene usage analysis of CDR3 amino acid clonotypes relied on the approximately 60 TRBV and 13 to 15 TRBJ segments identified across samples. COPE and FqMerger were used to merge the filtered high-quality paired reads into contigs. Contigs were aligned with BLAST to IMGT TRBV, TRBD and TRBJ reference genes, and CDR3 was defined per IMGT. Any clonotype with a frequency above 0.1% was classified as a highly expanded clone. Repertoire diversity was measured by Shannon entropy, and V-J evenness by the Gini coefficient. Clonotypes shared by more than one individual were considered public. The raw public reads went through TCRdb reprocessing: fastp at Q25, MiXCR clone calling, in-frame beta chains kept. Rows with a matching CDR3 protein are joined into one entry that keeps the most common DNA and genes. The V and J calls were determined by TCRdb, not by the authors. Across this sample there are about 470,000 distinct CDR3 sequences, with roughly 21% seen only once. Of the sample, 6.5% to 9% is held by the ten largest clones.

The research as a whole found: More public clonotypes were shared among persistent patients (under 3,000) than among newly diagnosed patients (966). Persistent disease showed preferential use of TRBV28, TRBJ1-2 and TRBJ2-5, whereas newly diagnosed disease favored TRBV20-1 and TRBJ2-1. Lower TCR Shannon entropy and fewer highly expanded clones were observed in persistent Graves' disease patients than in newly diagnosed patients, which suggested clonal expansion. Sequencing and analysis were restricted to the TCR beta chain. Because the primary lesion, thyroid tissue, could not be accessed, the study looked at peripheral blood alone. The authors acknowledged the small sample size as a limitation that may reduce accuracy.

This specimen's time point label, per the study, means: persistent/refractory GD, antithyroid drugs over 5 years with positive TRAb. RNA was extracted from PBMCs in TRIzol for both TCR sequencing and RNA sequencing. Graves' disease was diagnosed according to American Thyroid Association guidelines. The patients came from an endocrinology department in Xi'an, China. Each patient gave approximately 10 milliliters of peripheral blood, collected in an EDTA anticoagulant tube. Ficoll Paque Plus density gradient separation was used to isolate PBMCs, and no additional T cell sorting was done. An Agilent 2100 Bioanalyzer and agarose gel were used to check RNA quality, and a NanoDrop 2000 was used to measure RNA concentration. The CDR3 has 13 amino acids, counting the end cysteine and phenylalanine. Just CDR3 DNA is preserved here, 39 bases in frame from base 1. CDR1 is given as LNHNV and CDR2 as YYDKDF, both from the germline V gene (reference sequence).

This clonotype has at least ten counts. Its binding antigen is unknown. The junction does not match germline at one end; this may be a read error. The sequenced sample was peripheral blood mononuclear cells (PBMCs), obtained when the disease was refractory, from a patient treated with antithyroid drugs. The sequence links TRBV15 to TRBJ1-1; the D gene is possibly TRBD1, with 5 bases matching. The TCR comes from a female donor with Graves disease. CDR3 loop: CATSRDNRPEAFF. The DNA reads as follows: TGTGCCACCAGCAGAGATAACAGGCCTGAGGCTTTCTTT.